This TCR beta chain was recorded in a study of T-cell memory formation after mild COVID-19. TCRdb fed the 5' RACE reads into MiXCR, producing one record per CDR3 protein. The sample lists around 390,000 distinct CDR3 sequences, roughly 15% occurring once. This clonotype was detected a few times. Looked up from germline, CDR1 is SGHTA and CDR2 is FQGNSA. The CDR3 is made up of 14 amino acids. Trimming removed 8 bases from V and 2 bases from J; junction bases left unmatched: 7. The specimen was PBMCs or a T cell subset sorted from them (not recorded which). The chain carries TRBV7-2 and TRBJ2-3, with 7 bases identical to TRBD2. This receptor was identified in a man younger than 30 who had mild COVID-19 (a few samples of this study predate the infection). Cell type and time point are not known. CDR3 residues: CASSQSGATDTQYF. The CDR3 nucleotides are TGTGCCAGCTCCCAGAGCGGGGCCACAGATACGCAGTATTTT.